This TCR beta chain was profiled in a study of T cell repertoires in cytomegalovirus infection. Overall study: Public TCR beta signatures indicated both CMV infection and matching HLA type.

Using its own MiXCR run on the reads, TCRdb lists one record per CDR3 protein. The table has 80,000 or so distinct CDR3 sequences, roughly 39% seen once. CDR3 length: 13 amino acids. V lost 8 bases and J 9 bases, leaving 18 bases between the germline ends. As concerns this clonotype: Its antigen is unknown.

The chain couples TRBV5-3 to TRBJ2-1; TRBD1 is a possible D gene (6 bases). TRBV5-3 is an ORF for which the function is uncertain. The TCR was taken from a human donor in good health (CMV status not recorded). Some clones in this sample may be carry-over from other donors' samples. The source material was CD8+ T cells from cultured PBMCs, sampled from culture after CMV antigen stimulation. CDR3 protein: CASRYQGSGEQFF. The CDR3 DNA sequence: TGTGCCAGCAGATATCAGGGGTCCGGTGAGCAGTTCTTC.